The entry below gives a single T cell receptor (beta chain) sequence along with its context. Which antigen it targets is not known. No quality values exist for individual bases; no much larger clone is one base distant. The data originate from a study of blood T cell repertoires in COVID-19 (dated by TCRdb to the early 2020s). The study in broad terms: The collaborator samples originated in the United States, Italy and Spain and spanned the acute and convalescent phases of COVID-19. Sample metadata almost always included a de-identified subject ID, COVID-19 status, age in years and sex. The material from the prospective study consisted of cDNA or gDNA derived from T cells, B-cell-depleted T cells, or PBMCs. Subjects who had been exposed to COVID-19, were actively infected with it, or had recovered from it provided the deeply sampled blood TCRbeta repertoires that made up the dataset. Samples came from the ongoing ImmuneRACE study (first 160 participants) plus 1,254 subjects from 6 global collaborators. HLA class I and class II types, where available, came from metadata supplied by the sample provider rather than from assay-based typing. A freely available public database, intended as a resource for researchers studying the immune response to SARS-CoV-2, is where the repertoires were released. Study-level results and caveats: The amount of clinical and demographic metadata varied by source and participant and was provided uncurated.

Collaborating institutions collected whole blood in K2EDTA tubes following their own protocols. For TCRbeta analysis, collaborators shipped samples as frozen whole blood, isolated PBMCs, or DNA extracted from either of those sample types. TCRbeta CDR3 regions were amplified from genomic DNA by means of the immunoSEQ Assay, a bias-controlled multiplex PCR. On the authors' methods: Nucleated cell counts per sample were estimated from amplification of reference gene primers within the assay. Sequence reads were collapsed and filtered to measure the absolute abundance of every unique TCRbeta CDR3 rearrangement. For each sample, productive Simpson clonality was calculated as the square root of Simpson's diversity index across productive rearrangements. TCRdb took over this immuneACCESS table, retaining in-frame rearrangements with V and J assigned. Such tables are incomplete; in checked studies, under half of the missing clones stem from an unresolved V gene, and the remainder is unexplained. V, J and clone size derive from that table, while D and trimming were established from the DNA sequence. This sample holds some 87,000 clones; under 80% were observed only once. About 16% of the sample lies in the top ten.

Clipping removes 5 bases from V and 2 bases from J, with 7 as the unmatched junction base count. CDR1 and CDR2, looked up from the germline V gene, are SGHTA and FQGTGA. Taken from cysteine to phenylalanine, the CDR3 has 16 residues. Only the CDR3 DNA stays, 48 bases, in frame from base 1. The rearranged segments are TRBV7-3 and TRBJ2-3, with 10 bases aligning to TRBD1. This receptor was taken from a human donor in a cohort sampled during active COVID-19. Sequenced: peripheral blood. The nucleotides read TGTGCCAGCAGCCCACGGACAGGGGGGTTCACAGATACGCAGTATTTT. This sequence encodes CASSPRTGGFTDTQYF.